This paragraph covers one T cell receptor (beta chain) sequence. The data stem from a study of blood T cell repertoires in COVID-19. The overall study: From T cells, B-cell-depleted T cells, or PBMCs came the material, which was cDNA or gDNA.

In the authors' methods: Nucleated cell counts were estimated from reference gene primer amplification. The repertoire was sequenced with immunoSEQ multiplex PCR; TCRdb's copy has only in-frame clones and lacks some. The DNA was the basis for D and trimming; V, J and clone size are from that table. This repertoire shows 98,000 or so clones, 88% found once; its top ten account for 2.4%. The CDR3 consists of 14 residues. Per the germline V gene, CDR1 is SNHLY and CDR2 is FYNNEI. With 8 bases clipped from V and 0 bases from J, the junction kept 2 bases outside the gene matches. The specimen was peripheral blood. V and J are TRBV2 and TRBJ2-5; 11 bases are a match to TRBD1. The sequence derives from a human donor in a cohort sampled during active COVID-19. The CDR3 sequence is CASEDRGHQETQYF. CDR3 DNA sequence: TGTGCCAGCGAGGACAGGGGGCACCAAGAGACCCAGTACTTC.